This entry lists 27 T cell receptor beta chains sequenced from one sample in a study of T cells in Graves' hyperthyroidism and ophthalmopathy. Using RNA transcripts as the source, TCR beta CDR3 regions were amplified. During a first-round RT-PCR of the TCR CDR3, the HTBI primer set was used. TCRdb called the multiplex PCR reads again in MiXCR, with one record for every CDR3 protein. Of around 250,000 distinct CDR3 sequences in the sample, approximately 23% were seen once. The material sequenced was blood. These receptor sequences come from a woman aged 40 to 50 with Graves' ophthalmopathy.

This clonotype has a single count. V is TRBV12-5 and J is TRBJ2-7; the D call may be TRBD1 or TRBD2 (6 bases each). The CDR3 covers 14 residues. V was pared by 6 bases and J by 10 bases, with 22 bases between. Germline lookup yields CDR1 LGHNT and CDR2 FRNRAP. The CDR3 DNA reads TGTGCTAGTGGCTCAGGGGTCCCGGGGACTCCACAGTACTTC. It translates to CASGSGVPGTPQYF.

The V call is TRBV7-2, the J call TRBJ2-5; D could derive from TRBD1 or TRBD2 (5 bases each). Germline lookup yields CDR1 SGHTA and CDR2 FQGNSA. The CDR3 loop spans 13 amino acids. The V and J ends lost 0 bases and 7 bases respectively, with 9 bases between them. CDR3 loop: CASSLAGRRTQYF. The CDR3 DNA is TGTGCCAGCAGCTTAGCGGGACGGAGGACCCAGTACTTC.

In the case of this clonotype: A read error may explain this, as a much larger clone is one base away. The genes are TRBV28 and TRBJ1-5; tentatively, D is TRBD1 (5 bases). V was pared by 1 base and J by 1 base, with 8 bases between. The V gene's germline CDR1 is MDHEN and CDR2 SYDVKM. CDR3 size: 15 residues. CDR3 coding DNA: TGTGCCAGCAGTTTATTCCAGGGAAGCAATCAGCCCCAGCATTTT. This codes for CASSLFQGSNQPQHF.

This clonotype occurred a few times. The rearrangement links TRBV4-3 to TRBJ1-2, with TRBD1 matching over 8 bases. Germline values: CDR1 LGHNA, CDR2 YSLEER. J was trimmed by 6 bases and V by 2 bases; bases with no gene match: 8. The length of the CDR3 is 15 residues. CDR3 amino acids: CASSQMGQAGDGYTF. Written as DNA, the CDR3 is TGCGCCAGCAGCCAAATGGGACAGGCCGGGGATGGCTACACCTTC.

There are many counts of this clonotype. The chain carries TRBV6-5 and TRBJ2-3, with D perhaps being TRBD1 or TRBD2 (6 bases each). The germline V gene encodes CDR1 MNHEY and CDR2 SVGAGI. Trimming removed 4 bases at V and 3 bases at J, with 8 bases between. This CDR3 has 13 residues. The CDR3 loop is CASSWRGTDTQYF. CDR3 sequence (DNA): TGTGCCAGCAGTTGGAGGGGGACAGATACGCAGTATTTT.

This clonotype has a count of ten or more. V and J are TRBV30 and TRBJ2-2; D ambiguous. Germline assignment: CDR1 GTSNPN and CDR2 SVGIG (reference sequence). This CDR3 spans 13 amino acids. The CDR3 spells CASRMVGTGELFF. In DNA form, the CDR3 reads TGTGCTTCGAGGATGGTGGGCACCGGGGAGCTGTTTTTT. Using reference TRBV30 and TRBJ2-2 for the parts outside the CDR3, the full variable domain is SQTIHQWPATLVQPVGSPLSLECTVEGTSNPNLYWYRQAAGRGLQLLFYSVGIGQISSEVPQNLSASRPQDRQFILSSKKLLLSDSGFYLCASRMVGTGELFFGEGSRLTVL.

This clonotype was observed many times. This CDR3 is CAISWTSGEQYF. The CDR3 DNA reads as TGTGCCATCAGTTGGACTAGCGGCGAGCAGTACTTC. The chain uses TRBV10-3 and TRBJ2-7, with TRBD2 matching over 10 bases. Unmatched junction bases numbered 1, after V lost 5 bases and J lost 6 bases. CDR3 length equals 12 residues. Germline lookup yields CDR1 ENHRY and CDR2 SYGVKD.

In regard to this clonotype: Sequence at one end of the junction differs from germline and may be a read error. The chain joins TRBV19 to TRBJ1-1; no firm D call. This CDR3 is 14 amino acids long. Germline-derived CDR1 and CDR2 are LNHDA and SQIVND (reference sequence). In nucleotides, the CDR3 is TGTTCTTCAGGCGGAGCATCCATGAACACTGAAGCTTGCTTT. Amino acid sequence: CSSGGASMNTEACF.

This clonotype turned up a few times. The chain combines TRBV19 with TRBJ1-1, with no clear D. V was pared by 3 bases and J by 10 bases, with 12 bases between. Germline V gene lookup returns CDR1 LNHDA and CDR2 SQIVND (reference sequence). CDR3 length equals 12 residues. CDR3 DNA: TGTGCCAGTAGTATCGGAAGCAGCGGAGCTTTCTTT. This gives the protein CASSIGSSGAFF.

There are many counts of this clonotype. DNA of the CDR3: TGTGCCAGCAGCTTGGGGGCAGGGCAAGGCAATCAGCCCCAGCATTTT. Amino acids: CASSLGAGQGNQPQHF. The chain employs TRBV5-5 and TRBJ1-5; D might be TRBD1 (5 bases). CDR1 is SGHKS and CDR2 is YYEKEE in the germline V gene (reference sequence). The CDR3 has 16 residues. V shed 0 bases and J shed 2 bases, with 12 bases lying between them.

This clonotype came up many times. V usage is TRBV5-1 and J usage is TRBJ2-6; 9 bases fit TRBD1. V gave up 4 bases and J gave up 1 base; unmatched junction bases: 12. CDR3 length: 19 amino acids. CDR1 is SGHRS and CDR2 is YFSETQ in the germline V gene. CDR3 in DNA: TGCGCCAGCAGCCTAGACTCCGGGACAGGGTCATCTGGGGCCAACGTCCTGACTTTC. It specifies CASSLDSGTGSSGANVLTF. Full variable domain (missing parts from reference TRBV5-1 and TRBJ2-6): KAGVTQTPRYLIKTRGQQVTLSCSPISGHRSVSWYQQTPGQGLQFLFEYFSETQRNKGNFPGRFSGRQFSNSRSEMNVSTLELGDSALYLCASSLDSGTGSSGANVLTFGAGSRLTVL.

The rearrangement links TRBV12-3 or TRBV12-4 to TRBJ2-7, with TRBD2 matching over 9 bases. Trimming cost V 5 bases and J 4 bases; bases outside gene matches: 12. This CDR3 is built from 16 residues. In DNA form, the CDR3 reads TGTGCCAGCAGTGAAGCGAGGGCGGGAGGGCGGTACGAGCAGTACTTC. As protein: CASSEARAGGRYEQYF.

The CDR3 coding sequence is TGTGCCAGCAGTTTACTTCGGACAGGGGGTGACACTGAAGCTTTCTTT. It translates to CASSLLRTGGDTEAFF. The rearrangement links TRBV12-3 or TRBV12-4 to TRBJ1-1, with TRBD1 identical over 10 bases. This CDR3 contains 16 residues. V lost 2 bases, J lost 3 bases, and 6 bases stayed unmatched.

This clonotype was seen ten or more times. The CDR3 sequence: CATHLSGELFF. In DNA form, the CDR3 reads TGTGCCACTCATCTGTCCGGGGAGCTGTTTTTT. This rearrangement joins TRBV7-9 to TRBJ2-2; D remains unclear. Per germline, CDR1 SEHNR and CDR2 FQNEAQ (reference sequence). V lost 10 bases, J lost 6 bases, and 9 bases lay in between. This CDR3 is built from 11 residues.

The rearrangement joins TRBV2 to TRBJ1-1; D is undetermined. In germline, CDR1 is SNHLY, CDR2 FYNNEI. The CDR3 has 13 amino acids. V lost 9 bases, J lost 5 bases, and 16 bases lay in between. CDR3 protein: CASTTGMGTEAFF. Here the CDR3 DNA reads TGTGCCAGTACCACGGGGATGGGAACTGAAGCTTTCTTT.

This chain connects TRBV19 to TRBJ1-5, with 7 bases matching TRBD1. Germline CDR1 LNHDA, CDR2 SQIVND (reference sequence). There are 15 residues in the CDR3. J was trimmed by 9 bases and V by 6 bases; bases with no gene match: 14. The CDR3 DNA is TGTGCCAGTAGGGGTACAGGGGCCGCCTTAGGGCCCCAGCATTTT. Its protein is CASRGTGAALGPQHF. Drawing the rest from reference TRBV19 and TRBJ1-5, the complete variable domain is DGGITQSPKYLFRKEGQNVTLSCEQNLNHDAMYWYRQDPGQGLRLIYYSQIVNDFQKGDIAEGYSVSREKKESFPLTVTSAQKNPTAFYLCASRGTGAALGPQHFGDGTRLSIL.

In its sample, this clonotype was seen many times. The chain has TRBV6-2 or TRBV6-3 and TRBJ2-2, with 7 bases identical to TRBD2. Trimming cost V 8 bases and J 4 bases; bases outside gene matches: 22. Germline lookup yields CDR1 MNHEY and CDR2 SVGEGT. CDR3 length: 19 amino acids. The CDR3 reads CASVRSLIGGSRVTGELFF. The CDR3 DNA reads as TGTGCCAGCGTCCGATCCCTGATAGGCGGGAGTAGGGTCACCGGGGAGCTGTTTTTT.

This clonotype was seen repeatedly, ten times or more. The rearrangement links TRBV2 to TRBJ2-5, with D possibly matching TRBD1 (5 bases). Germline assignment: CDR1 SNHLY and CDR2 FYNNEI. This CDR3 region has 12 residues. The V end was cut by 4 bases, the J end by 3 bases, with 6 bases between. CDR3: CASSGQKETQYF. CDR3 bases: TGTGCCAGCAGTGGACAGAAAGAGACCCAGTACTTC.

The chain uses TRBV10-2 and TRBJ2-2, with 12 bases fitting TRBD2. The germline V gene has CDR1 WSHSY and CDR2 SAAADI. The CDR3 runs 15 residues. V was pared by 6 bases and J by 2 bases, with 1 base of the junction left unmatched. This CDR3 is CASRGLAGNTGELFF. The CDR3 DNA is TGCGCCAGCAGAGGACTAGCGGGAAACACCGGGGAGCTGTTTTTT.

Note on this clonotype: A much bigger clone sits one base away, suggesting this may be a read error. This chain connects TRBV3-1 to TRBJ1-2, with 7 bases lining up with TRBD1. The length of the CDR3 is 15 residues. From germline, CDR1 is LGHDT and CDR2 YNNKEL (reference sequence). J was trimmed by 6 bases and V by 2 bases; bases with no gene match: 9. In nucleotides, the CDR3 is TGTGCCAGCAGCCAAAGGACAGGACAGAACCATGGCTACACCTTC. It yields the protein CASSQRTGQNHGYTF.

Many counts were recorded for this clonotype. The chain combines TRBV28 with TRBJ1-5, with D hard to call. This CDR3 has 13 residues. CDR1 and CDR2 (germline): MDHEN, SYDVKM. Trimming left V 3 bases short and J 6 bases short, with 9 bases between. CDR3: CASSFLTGQPQHF. Here the CDR3 DNA reads TGTGCCAGCAGTTTCCTAACGGGTCAGCCCCAGCATTTT.

The chain has TRBV6-1 and TRBJ1-1; D may be TRBD1 (6 bases). V gave up 1 base and J gave up 4 bases, with 13 bases separating them. This CDR3 region has 15 residues. From germline, CDR1 is MNHNS and CDR2 SASEGT. The CDR3 coding sequence is TGTGCCAGCAGTGAAGTTGGGGGCAGGGCCACTGAAGCTTTCTTT. It encodes CASSEVGGRATEAFF.

This clonotype came up many times. The chain couples TRBV14 to TRBJ2-2; unclear D gene. This CDR3 is built from 13 residues. Trimming removed 4 bases from V and 8 bases from J, with 11 bases in between. Germline assignment: CDR1 SGHDN and CDR2 FVKESK. The chain's CDR3 is CASSPADAGELFF. CDR3 sequence (DNA): TGTGCCAGCAGCCCAGCTGACGCGGGGGAGCTGTTTTTT.

The chain joins TRBV28 to TRBJ2-5; D possibly matches TRBD1 or TRBD2 (5 bases each). Trimming removed 10 bases from V and 3 bases from J, with 15 bases in between. CDR3 length equals 13 residues. Germline assignment: CDR1 MDHEN and CDR2 SYDVKM. The CDR3 loop is CAINGAIEETQYF. The CDR3 DNA reads TGTGCCATCAACGGGGCAATCGAAGAGACCCAGTACTTC.

The J gene is TRBJ2-6, the V gene TRBV19; TRBD1 or TRBD2 may be the D gene (5 bases each). The CDR3 covers 17 residues. Per germline, CDR1 LNHDA and CDR2 SQIVND (reference sequence). Trimming stripped 5 bases from V and 0 bases from J, with 14 bases between. CDR3 loop: CASSPPGRSSGANVLTF. CDR3 bases: TGTGCCAGTAGTCCCCCGGGACGGAGCTCTGGGGCCAACGTCCTGACTTTC.

The chain is built from TRBV5-3 and TRBJ1-1; D may be TRBD1 (6 bases). Being an ORF, TRBV5-3 has a function that is uncertain. Trimming cost V 8 bases and J 6 bases, with 11 bases left between them. This CDR3 spans 11 amino acids. The CDR3 reads CASRGGPEAFF. The CDR3 DNA reads as TGTGCCAGCAGGGGCGGGCCTGAAGCTTTCTTT.

The V call is TRBV12-3 or TRBV12-4, the J call TRBJ1-5; D not resolved. Trimming stripped 5 bases from V and 3 bases from J, with 11 bases between. The CDR3 loop spans 14 amino acids. The CDR3 DNA reads as TGTGCCAGCAGTCCCAGTCCGTACAATCAGCCCCAGCATTTT. It translates to CASSPSPYNQPQHF.